A single sample is the source of the 8 T cell receptor beta chains below, sequenced in a study of T cell repertoires in cytomegalovirus infection. Antigen specificity for these receptors is unknown. TCRdb re-called the reads through MiXCR, storing one row per CDR3 protein. The sample lists 250,000 to 300,000 distinct CDR3 sequences; 20% to 25% were seen once. The sequencing here drew on cultured PBMCs, taken from culture after CMV antigen stimulation. The receptor source for this set is a human donor in good health (CMV status not recorded). Some clones in this sample may be carry-over from other donors' samples.

This clonotype was observed many times. The V gene is TRBV7-2, the J gene TRBJ1-2; D not certain. The CDR3 totals 13 residues. Germline V gives CDR1 SGHTA, CDR2 FQGNSA. The germline V and J ends were trimmed by 5 bases and 7 bases, with 14 bases remaining between them. DNA for the CDR3: TGTGCCAGCAGCCCACCGCAAGTGTCTGGCTACACCTTC. As protein: CASSPPQVSGYTF.

This chain connects TRBV11-2 to TRBJ2-5; D might be TRBD2 (6 bases). The V gene's germline CDR1 is SGHAT and CDR2 FQNNGV. The CDR3 loop spans 15 amino acids. Deletions cut 0 bases from V and 5 bases from J, with 13 bases between. CDR3 loop: CASSLERTSMETQYF. CDR3 sequence (DNA): TGTGCCAGCAGCTTAGAACGCACTAGCATGGAGACCCAGTACTTC. Full variable domain (remainder filled in from reference TRBV11-2 and TRBJ2-5): EAGVAQSPRYKIIEKRQSVAFWCNPISGHATLYWYQQILGQGPKLLIQFQNNGVVDDSQLPKDRFSAERLKGVDSTLKIQPAKLEDSAVYLCASSLERTSMETQYFGPGTRLLVL.

V is TRBV6-2 or TRBV6-3 and J is TRBJ2-1; no firm D call. The V gene lost 4 bases and the J gene lost 5 bases, with 18 bases spanning the gap. Per germline, CDR1 MNHEY and CDR2 SVGEGT. This CDR3 is built from 16 residues. The CDR3 loop is CASSSPSWAVDNEQFF. The CDR3 DNA reads as TGTGCCAGCAGTTCGCCTTCTTGGGCAGTCGACAATGAGCAGTTCTTC.

The V call is TRBV7-9, the J call TRBJ2-7, with TRBD2 as a possible D gene (6 bases). V dropped 0 bases and J dropped 2 bases, with 8 bases sitting between them. This CDR3 has 14 amino acids. CDR1 is SEHNR and CDR2 is FQNEAQ in the germline V gene (reference sequence). The CDR3 protein is CASSLASGPYEQYF. The CDR3 region has the DNA TGTGCCAGCAGCTTAGCTAGCGGACCCTACGAGCAGTACTTC. Based on the CDR3 plus reference TRBV7-9 and TRBJ2-7, the full variable domain is DTGVSQNPRHKITKRGQNVTFRCDPISEHNRLYWYRQTLGQGPEFLTYFQNEAQLEKSRLLSDRFSAERPKGSFSTLEIQRTEQGDSAMYLCASSLASGPYEQYFGPGTRLTVT.

The gene calls are TRBV11-2 and TRBJ1-1; weak D call: TRBD1 (5 bases). Deletions cut 6 bases from V and 1 base from J, with 18 bases between. In germline, CDR1 is SGHAT, CDR2 FQNNGV. The CDR3 runs 16 residues. The CDR3 sequence: CASRGSDWGRNTEAFF. The DNA for the CDR3 is TGTGCCAGCAGAGGTTCAGATTGGGGGAGGAACACTGAAGCTTTCTTT.

The chain is built from TRBV10-3 and TRBJ2-2; D unclear. The CDR3 extends over 17 amino acids. Germline V gene sequence: CDR1 ENHRY, CDR2 SYGVKD. V lost 3 bases, J lost 1 base, and 15 bases lay in between. Here the CDR3 reads CAISETRSWRNTGELFF. CDR3 nucleotides: TGTGCCATCAGTGAAACACGTAGCTGGAGGAACACCGGGGAGCTGTTTTTT.

This clonotype was found a few times. The chain recombines TRBV6-2 or TRBV6-3 with TRBJ2-7; 9 nucleotides line up with TRBD2. The CDR3 runs 15 residues. Per the germline V gene, CDR1 is MNHEY and CDR2 is SVGEGT. V trimming: 3 bases; J trimming: 6 bases; junction bases outside the gene matches: 9. In DNA form, the CDR3 reads TGTGCCAGCAGTTATGAGGGTAGCGGGAGCTCCGAGCAGTACGTC. Translating gives CASSYEGSGSSEQYV.

This clonotype was seen only a few times. This rearrangement joins TRBV7-2 to TRBJ1-5; weak D call: TRBD1 (5 bases). This CDR3 comprises 17 residues. Germline values: CDR1 SGHTA, CDR2 FQGNSA. The V end was cut by 5 bases, the J end by 2 bases, with 19 bases between. The CDR3: CASSPPRVSSGNQPQHF. The CDR3 region has the DNA TGTGCCAGCAGCCCACCCAGGGTTAGTTCGGGCAATCAGCCCCAGCATTTT.